This T cell receptor (beta chain) comes out of a study of post-analysis software for immune sequencing data. About the research overall: Disease courses included relapsing-remitting, secondary progressive and progressive-relapsing multiple sclerosis. General study results and limits: Diversity measured as normalized Chao1 was significantly lower in multiple sclerosis patients than in controls. In patients, about 5 TRBV segments were more frequent than in controls, with TRBV5-6, TRBV5-1 and TRBV20-1 among them.

The TCR beta cDNA libraries contained unique molecular identifiers. Via MiXCR, TCRdb re-called the PCR reads, giving one row per CDR3 protein. The profile shows around 250,000 distinct CDR3 sequences, 35% to 45% of them singletons. V lost 4 bases and J lost 5; bases outside the gene matches: 6. The CDR3 extends over 15 amino acids. Germline values: CDR1 SGHRS, CDR2 YFSETQ. As regards this clonotype: What it recognizes is unknown. Since a much larger clone is just one base distant, this may be a read error.

This receptor was obtained from a girl aged 5-17 years with multiple sclerosis. The material sequenced was blood. This chain connects TRBV5-1 to TRBJ2-3; 11 bases agree with TRBD2. The CDR3 DNA reads as TGCGCCAGCAGCATACTAGCGGGAGCTATAGATACGCAGTATTTT. It translates to CASSILAGAIDTQYF.